The rows below give T cell receptor beta chains drawn from one sample of a study of T-cell memory formation after mild COVID-19. TCRdb reprocessed the 5' RACE reads with MiXCR, giving one entry per CDR3 protein. Of 400,000 to 550,000 distinct CDR3 sequences detected, around 25% appear once; the ten largest clones hold around 12%. Specimen: PBMCs or a T cell subset sorted from them (not recorded which). Every receptor here comes from an adult woman who had mild COVID-19 (a few samples of this study predate the infection). Cell type and time point are not known. Both conserved end residues are part of each CDR3. The D gene is left open where the match is weak. Clone size appears in some rows only: once, few, many, or a class for an expanded clone.

V gene	clone size	D gene	J gene	CDR3 protein	CDR3 DNA
TRBV4-2	NA	NA	TRBJ1-3	CASSQDRGRGSGNTIYF	TGTGCCAGCAGCCAAGATCGCGGCAGGGGCTCTGGAAACACCATATATTTT
TRBV28	few	NA	TRBJ2-7	CASSQTSAGGAIEQYF	TGTGCCAGCAGCCAAACCTCGGCCGGTGGGGCTATCGAGCAGTACTTC
TRBV7-7	NA	NA	TRBJ2-7	CASSSASTYEQYF	TGTGCCAGCAGCTCCGCGAGTACCTACGAGCAGTACTTC
TRBV3-1	few	TRBD1	TRBJ2-5	CASSQMTGQETQYF	TGTGCCAGCAGCCAGATGACAGGGCAAGAGACCCAGTACTTC
TRBV13	NA	TRBD2	TRBJ2-7	CASTLRGAYEQYF	TGTGCCAGCACCCTTCGGGGGGCCTACGAGCAGTACTTC
TRBV4-2	few	TRBD2	TRBJ2-1	CASSQGGGYNEQFF	TGTGCCAGCAGCCAAGGCGGGGGATACAATGAGCAGTTCTTC
TRBV12-3/TRBV12-4	few	NA	TRBJ2-7	CASSPLEGPYEQYF	TGTGCCAGCAGCCCCTTGGAAGGCCCCTACGAGCAGTACTTC
TRBV3-1	NA	NA	TRBJ2-1	CASSPYGKGPSRDNEQFF	TGTGCCAGCAGCCCATACGGGAAGGGCCCGTCACGGGATAATGAGCAGTTCTTC
TRBV27	NA	TRBD1	TRBJ1-2	CASMGAGQGANGYTF	TGTGCCAGCATGGGAGCAGGACAGGGAGCAAATGGCTACACCTTC
TRBV7-9	NA	TRBD1	TRBJ1-5	CASSASGTGDSPQHF	TGTGCCAGCAGCGCATCCGGGACAGGGGATAGTCCCCAGCATTTT
TRBV20-1	NA	NA	TRBJ2-1	CSARDSDAGSYNEQFF	TGCAGTGCTAGAGATTCTGACGCCGGGAGCTACAATGAGCAGTTCTTC
TRBV6-6	few	TRBD1	TRBJ1-2	CASSYAQGAYGYTF	TGTGCCAGCAGTTACGCCCAGGGGGCCTATGGCTACACCTTC
TRBV7-6	NA	TRBD1	TRBJ2-3	CASSYDRGPDTQYF	TGTGCCAGCAGCTACGACAGGGGACCAGATACGCAGTATTTT
TRBV7-3	NA	NA	TRBJ2-6	CASSLMTFLGGANVLTF	TGTGCCAGCAGCTTAATGACATTCCTTGGAGGGGCCAACGTCCTGACTTTC
TRBV29-1	NA	TRBD1	TRBJ2-1	CSATGTGGYNEQFF	TGCAGCGCCACAGGGACAGGGGGCTACAATGAGCAGTTCTTC
TRBV29-1	NA	NA	TRBJ1-2	CSVVDPGGYGYTF	TGCAGCGTCGTAGACCCCGGGGGATATGGCTACACCTTC
TRBV4-3	NA	TRBD1	TRBJ2-1	CASSQDPGQGWFEQFF	TGCGCCAGCAGCCAAGATCCAGGACAGGGGTGGTTTGAGCAGTTCTTC
TRBV7-9	few	TRBD2	TRBJ2-7	CASSGTSDISYEQYF	TGTGCCAGCAGCGGTACTAGCGATATCTCCTACGAGCAGTACTTC
TRBV7-9	NA	NA	TRBJ2-3	CASSLVPEGTDTQYF	TGTGCCAGCAGCTTAGTCCCCGAGGGCACAGATACGCAGTATTTT
TRBV7-3	few	TRBD2	TRBJ2-4	CASSLTGTSGGAAKNIQYF	TGTGCCAGCAGCTTAACCGGGACTAGCGGGGGGGCAGCCAAAAACATTCAGTACTTC
TRBV24-1	many	NA	TRBJ2-1	CATSLLGGEQFF	TGTGCCACCAGTTTACTAGGAGGTGAGCAGTTCTTC
TRBV13	NA	TRBD1	TRBJ2-7	CASSDRDHSSYEQYF	TGTGCCAGCAGCGACAGGGACCACTCCTCCTACGAGCAGTACTTC
TRBV4-2	few	NA	TRBJ2-5	CASSQDVGSAREQETQYF	TGTGCCAGCAGCCAAGACGTGGGGTCAGCGAGGGAGCAAGAGACCCAGTACTTC
TRBV20-1	few	NA	TRBJ1-1	CSALQGQVYTEAFF	TGCAGTGCTTTACAGGGTCAGGTGTACACTGAAGCTTTCTTT
TRBV7-9	few	NA	TRBJ2-7	CASTPAGAYEQYF	TGTGCCAGCACCCCGGCGGGTGCCTACGAGCAGTACTTC
TRBV12-3/TRBV12-4	NA	NA	TRBJ1-2	CASTPALKFGGYTF	TGTGCCAGCACCCCCGCGTTGAAGTTCGGCGGCTACACCTTC
TRBV28	few	NA	TRBJ1-5	CASRIRWNSNQPQHF	TGTGCCAGCAGAATTCGCTGGAATAGCAATCAGCCCCAGCATTTT
TRBV20-1	NA	NA	TRBJ1-2	CSAREYQGFSHGYTF	TGCAGTGCTAGAGAGTATCAGGGGTTCTCACACGGCTACACCTTC
TRBV5-1	NA	TRBD2	TRBJ2-5	CASSPGLAEAGETQYF	TGCGCCAGCAGCCCGGGACTAGCGGAGGCGGGGGAGACCCAGTACTTC
TRBV5-4	NA	TRBD1	TRBJ2-2	CASSLGDRGRGELFF	TGTGCCAGCAGCTTGGGGGACAGGGGGCGCGGGGAGCTGTTTTTT
TRBV12-3/TRBV12-4	NA	TRBD1	TRBJ2-4	CASSFQGQADIQYF	TGTGCCAGCAGTTTCCAAGGACAGGCGGACATTCAGTACTTC
TRBV24-1	few	NA	TRBJ2-3	CATSGEGDTDTQYF	TGTGCCACCAGTGGGGAAGGGGACACAGATACGCAGTATTTT
TRBV7-9	few	TRBD2	TRBJ2-2	CASLLLAGRNTGELFF	TGTGCCAGCTTGCTTTTAGCGGGAAGGAACACCGGGGAGCTGTTTTTT
TRBV5-1	NA	TRBD1	TRBJ1-2	CATRDRGIGANYGYTF	TGCGCCACCAGGGACAGGGGCATTGGAGCTAACTATGGCTACACCTTC
TRBV9	few	TRBD2	TRBJ2-1	CASSVASGAYNEQFF	TGTGCCAGCAGCGTAGCTAGCGGGGCCTACAATGAGCAGTTCTTC
TRBV24-1	few	NA	TRBJ2-3	CATSDFSTGALEDTQYF	TGTGCCACCAGTGATTTTTCGACAGGAGCTCTCGAAGATACGCAGTATTTT
TRBV7-9	NA	TRBD1	TRBJ1-1	CASSLSDRLNTEAFF	TGTGCCAGCAGCTTATCGGACAGGTTGAACACTGAAGCTTTCTTT
TRBV18	NA	NA	TRBJ2-3	CASSLIKTDTQYF	TGTGCCAGCTCACTAATTAAAACAGATACGCAGTATTTT
TRBV15	NA	TRBD1	TRBJ2-3	CATSRDRGRIIDTQYF	TGTGCCACCAGCAGGGACAGGGGGCGAATCATCGATACGCAGTATTTT
TRBV7-2	many	TRBD1	TRBJ2-3	CASSSRGQMAQYF	TGTGCCAGCAGCTCTAGGGGACAGATGGCGCAGTATTTT
TRBV5-1	NA	TRBD1	TRBJ1-2	CASSFRDRGIPRYGYTF	TGCGCCAGCAGCTTCCGGGACAGGGGAATACCACGTTATGGCTACACCTTC
TRBV10-3	few	TRBD1	TRBJ2-3	CAVQKGADTQYF	TGTGCCGTACAAAAGGGGGCTGATACGCAGTATTTT
TRBV6-5	few	NA	TRBJ1-5	CASSYSGRSQPQHF	TGTGCCAGCAGTTACTCAGGAAGGAGTCAGCCCCAGCATTTT
TRBV6-5	few	TRBD1	TRBJ2-7	CASSYGTGFHEQYF	TGTGCCAGCAGTTACGGGACAGGGTTTCACGAGCAGTACTTC
TRBV12-3/TRBV12-4	few	TRBD1	TRBJ1-1	CASSFGDRVTEAFF	TGTGCCAGCAGTTTTGGGGACAGGGTCACTGAAGCTTTCTTT
TRBV11-3	NA	NA	TRBJ2-1	CASSLRSVAPHNEQFF	TGTGCCAGCAGCTTACGTTCAGTAGCCCCACACAATGAGCAGTTCTTC
TRBV4-3	few	NA	TRBJ2-2	CASSQDPHNANTGELFF	TGCGCCAGCAGCCAAGATCCCCATAACGCGAACACCGGGGAGCTGTTTTTT